Sequencing of this T cell receptor beta chain was carried out in a study of T cell responses to AZD1222 COVID-19 vaccine. Study results and caveats: Baseline seropositivity characterized only a handful of AZD1222 recipients. Dominant at 160-218 and 743-854, vaccine-associated CD4 TCRs also spanned spike.

Germline-derived CDR1 and CDR2 are LNHDA and SQIVND (reference sequence). The CDR3 consists of 15 residues. Trimming shortened V by 6 bases and J by 7 bases, and 18 bases separated the two germline ends. A word on this clone: The antigen is unknown.

TCRdb's table, derived via immunoSEQ multiplex PCR, lists solely in-frame clones and lacks some. The top ten hold less than 3% of the sample, which has 200,000 or so clones, 85% to 90% seen once. The receptor was isolated from an adult in good health. The specimen was peripheral blood, collected on day 0 of MenACWY control vaccination. V gene TRBV19 combines with J gene TRBJ1-4; maybe TRBD1 (5 bases). CDR3 DNA: TGTGCCAGTAGCTCACTGAAGAACGGGGGTGAAAAACTGTTTTTT. Residues: CASSSLKNGGEKLFF.